Listed below are T cell receptor beta chains from one sample, sequenced in a study of shared clonotypes between healthy human individuals. The assay was immunoSEQ multiplex PCR, and TCRdb's table has in-frame clones only and misses some. The profile shows over 2 million clones, 85% to 95% of them singletons. The sample taken for sequencing was naive CD4+ T cells from PBMCs. All receptors derive from a man younger than 35 in good health. Some clones in this sample may be carry-over from other donors' samples. CDR3s include the opening cysteine and the closing phenylalanine or tryptophan. Each record gives: V gene, J gene, CDR3 protein.

TRBV29-1,TRBJ2-7,CSVEDAQGLHDF
TRBV5-8,TRBJ2-1,CASSLNRREQFF
TRBV9,TRBJ2-3,CATRPGGADTQYF
TRBV28,TRBJ2-5,CASSLVTGEQYF
TRBV5-4,TRBJ2-5,CASTGGLGETQYF
TRBV11-2,TRBJ2-1,CASSSQRGLAGGFEQFF
TRBV18,TRBJ1-2,CASSLDRETPYGYTF
TRBV12-1,TRBJ1-1,CASSFGSAYTEAFF
TRBV6-1,TRBJ1-2,CASALRDRGGYGYTF
TRBV19,TRBJ1-1,CASSYGQGQPIRGGGEAFF
TRBV28,TRBJ1-1,CASSDSGTSAFF
TRBV28,TRBJ1-2,CASSVTGLNYGYTF
TRBV28,TRBJ2-7,CASSRRGITYEQYF
TRBV6-5,TRBJ2-3,CASSYKGSATDTQYF
TRBV7-2,TRBJ1-1,CASSLGATEAFF
TRBV28,TRBJ1-3,CASKEWEDSGNTIYF
TRBV9,TRBJ2-5,CASSEVQGPPQETQYF
TRBV5-1,TRBJ2-1,CASSRVPVDRYNEQFF
TRBV5-1,TRBJ1-5,CASSGTAGGPQHF
TRBV29-1,TRBJ2-7,CSVQGLAGARVEQYF
TRBV5-4,TRBJ2-7,CASSFGPTMSPYEQYF
TRBV5-6,TRBJ2-3,CASSLALAGPTDTQYF
TRBV5-1,TRBJ2-7,CASSLGVGEQYF
TRBV6-1,TRBJ2-7,CASRNRRDSYEQYF
TRBV4-3,TRBJ1-2,CASSQDFQSHRAGYTF
TRBV15,TRBJ2-4,CATSDSTRDRALAKNIQYF
TRBV7-2,TRBJ2-5,CASSLMRSEETQYF
TRBV29-1,TRBJ1-1,CSVGTGYMNTEAFF
TRBV5-1,TRBJ1-2,CASSPEGGRLGYTF
TRBV30,TRBJ2-4,CAWSVPGRGLGDIQYF
TRBV27,TRBJ2-5,CASSRNPTALETQYF
TRBV7-8,TRBJ2-7,CASSHGRNEQYF
TRBV5-4,TRBJ2-3,CASSPGLSGTQYF
TRBV28,TRBJ2-5,CASRGWEGKRTQYF
TRBV19,TRBJ2-7,CASSIDPGTYEQYF
TRBV11-2,TRBJ2-7,CASTALHEQYF
TRBV14,TRBJ2-1,CASSQASSGSFYNEQFF
TRBV5-1,TRBJ2-5,CASSLVPGDQKTQYF
TRBV5-4,TRBJ2-7,CASSLSRGPQYF
TRBV2,TRBJ1-1,CASSEAGQGLNTEAFF
TRBV4-2,TRBJ2-1,CASSQVYEPYNEQFF
TRBV6-1,TRBJ2-1,CAIAGAGQVNNEQFF